These T cell receptor beta chains were read from a single sample in a study of blood T cell repertoires in COVID-19. Clones were read by immunoSEQ multiplex PCR, and TCRdb kept only the in-frame ones, dropping some. The table shows 100,000 or so clones, with about 80% occurring only once. The source material was peripheral blood. Source of these receptors: a human donor in a cohort sampled during active COVID-19. Each CDR3 is given with its conserved first and last residue. The order of the fields is CDR3 DNA, CDR3 protein, clone size, CDR3 length, D gene, J gene, V gene. The D gene is left open where the match is weak. The listing skips clone size in some rows; elsewhere it reads once, few, many or a size class.

TGTGCCAGCAGCAGCCGGGAACAGGGACCAAACAATGAGCAGTTCTTC	CASSSREQGPNNEQFF	few	16	NA	TRBJ2-1	TRBV7-9
TGTGCCAGCAGCTTGTCTAGCGGGCCACAAGAGACCCAGTACTTC	CASSLSSGPQETQYF	once	15	TRBD2	TRBJ2-5	TRBV11-3
TGCGCCAGCAGCTTGCAGGCACCCTACGAGCAGTACTTC	CASSLQAPYEQYF	NA	13	NA	TRBJ2-7	TRBV5-1
TGTGCCAGCAGCTTTCAGGGTCGGAACAATCAGCCCCAGCATTTT	CASSFQGRNNQPQHF	NA	15	NA	TRBJ1-5	TRBV5-6
TGTGCCATCCAGACTAGCACTGGGGCCAACGTCCTGACTTTC	CAIQTSTGANVLTF	once	14	TRBD2	TRBJ2-6	TRBV2
TGTGCCAGCAGCTCCCCGGGGGGGTATGAGCAGTTCTTC	CASSSPGGYEQFF	NA	13	TRBD2	TRBJ2-1	TRBV7-2
TGTGCCAGCAGCCAGGCTAGCACAGATACGCAGTATTTT	CASSQASTDTQYF	once	13	NA	TRBJ2-3	TRBV16
TGTGCCAGCAGACAGGCAGATACGCAGTATTTT	CASRQADTQYF	NA	11	NA	TRBJ2-3	TRBV3-1/TRBV3-2
TGTGCCAGCAGCCCTCGAGGTGCAGGGGGCGCAAATGGCTACACCTTC	CASSPRGAGGANGYTF	NA	16	TRBD1	TRBJ1-2	TRBV3-1/TRBV3-2
TGTGCCAGCAGTGCGCGGACTTTCTATGGCTACACCTTC	CASSARTFYGYTF	once	13	NA	TRBJ1-2	TRBV12-3/TRBV12-4
TGTGCCAGCAGTGACCATGGATGGGCAGGGGGTTGGGAGCTGTTTTTT	CASSDHGWAGGWELFF	NA	16	TRBD1	TRBJ2-2	TRBV2
TGTGCCAGAAGATCGCCGGGGGGCTGGGAGCAGTACTTC	CARRSPGGWEQYF	NA	13	NA	TRBJ2-7	TRBV19
TGTGCCAGTAGTATCTCAGGACAGGACTACGAGCAGTACTTC	CASSISGQDYEQYF	NA	14	TRBD1	TRBJ2-7	TRBV19
TGTGCCAGCAGCTTAGGCGGGGTTGGGGTAAAGGCCTATGGCTACACCTTC	CASSLGGVGVKAYGYTF	NA	17	NA	TRBJ1-2	TRBV13
TGTGCCAGCAGCCAAGCCCGGACAGGGACCCAAGGCTACACCTTC	CASSQARTGTQGYTF	NA	15	TRBD1	TRBJ1-2	TRBV3-1/TRBV3-2
TGTGCCAGCAGCGACAGGGCCCGACCCTCTGGGGCCAACGTCCTGACTTTC	CASSDRARPSGANVLTF	NA	17	TRBD1	TRBJ2-6	TRBV7-8